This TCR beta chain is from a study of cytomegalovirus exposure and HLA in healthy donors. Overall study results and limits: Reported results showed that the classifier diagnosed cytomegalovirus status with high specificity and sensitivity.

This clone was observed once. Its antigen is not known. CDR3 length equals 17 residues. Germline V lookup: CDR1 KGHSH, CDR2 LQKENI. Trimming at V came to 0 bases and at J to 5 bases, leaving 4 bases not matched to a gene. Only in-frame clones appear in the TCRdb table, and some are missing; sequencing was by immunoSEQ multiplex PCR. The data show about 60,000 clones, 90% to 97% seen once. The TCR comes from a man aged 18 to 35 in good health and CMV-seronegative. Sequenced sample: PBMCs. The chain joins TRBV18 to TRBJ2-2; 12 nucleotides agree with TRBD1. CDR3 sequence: CASSPPGQGARTGELFF. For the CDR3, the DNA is TGTGCCAGCTCACCACCGGGACAGGGGGCGCGAACCGGGGAGCTGTTTTTT.